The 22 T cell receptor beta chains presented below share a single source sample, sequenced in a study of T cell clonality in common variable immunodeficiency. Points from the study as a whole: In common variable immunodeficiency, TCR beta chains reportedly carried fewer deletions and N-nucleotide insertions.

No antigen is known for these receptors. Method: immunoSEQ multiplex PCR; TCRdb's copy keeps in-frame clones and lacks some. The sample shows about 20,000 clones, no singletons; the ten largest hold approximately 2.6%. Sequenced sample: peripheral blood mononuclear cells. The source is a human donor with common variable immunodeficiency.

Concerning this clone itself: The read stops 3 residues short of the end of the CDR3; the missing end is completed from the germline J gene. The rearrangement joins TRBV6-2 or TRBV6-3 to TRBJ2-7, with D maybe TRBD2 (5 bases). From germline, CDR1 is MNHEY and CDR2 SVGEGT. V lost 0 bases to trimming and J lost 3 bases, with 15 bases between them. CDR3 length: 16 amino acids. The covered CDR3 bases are TGTGCCAGCAGTTACTCGCGGGCAGCTGCCTACTACGAG. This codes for CASSYSRAAAYYE. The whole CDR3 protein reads CASSYSRAAAYYEQYF.

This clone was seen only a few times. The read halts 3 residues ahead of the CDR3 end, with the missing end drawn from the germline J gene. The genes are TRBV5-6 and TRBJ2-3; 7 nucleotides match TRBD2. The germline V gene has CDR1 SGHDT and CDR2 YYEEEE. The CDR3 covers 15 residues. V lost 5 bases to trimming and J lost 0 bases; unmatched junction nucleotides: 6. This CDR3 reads CASRAGRSSTDTQYF. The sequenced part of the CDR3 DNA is TGTGCCAGCAGAGCGGGGCGGTCTAGCACAGATACG.

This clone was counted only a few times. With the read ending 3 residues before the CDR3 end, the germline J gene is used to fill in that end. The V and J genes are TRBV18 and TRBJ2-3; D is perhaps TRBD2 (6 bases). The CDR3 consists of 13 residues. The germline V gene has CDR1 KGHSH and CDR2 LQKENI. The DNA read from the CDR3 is TGTGCCAGCTCACCACAGCGGGTGGAGACG. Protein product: CASSPQRVET. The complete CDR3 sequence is CASSPQRVETQYF.

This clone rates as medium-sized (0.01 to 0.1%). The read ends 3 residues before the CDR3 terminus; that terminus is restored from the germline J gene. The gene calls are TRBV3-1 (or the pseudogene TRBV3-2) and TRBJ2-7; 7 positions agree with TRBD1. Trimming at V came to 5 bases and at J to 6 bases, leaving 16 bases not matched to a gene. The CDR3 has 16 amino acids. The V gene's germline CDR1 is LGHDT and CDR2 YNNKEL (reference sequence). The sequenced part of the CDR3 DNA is TGTGCCAGCAGCAAACTTCGGGACAGCTTACCCCTCGAG. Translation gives CASSKLRDSLPLE. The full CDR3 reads CASSKLRDSLPLEQYF.

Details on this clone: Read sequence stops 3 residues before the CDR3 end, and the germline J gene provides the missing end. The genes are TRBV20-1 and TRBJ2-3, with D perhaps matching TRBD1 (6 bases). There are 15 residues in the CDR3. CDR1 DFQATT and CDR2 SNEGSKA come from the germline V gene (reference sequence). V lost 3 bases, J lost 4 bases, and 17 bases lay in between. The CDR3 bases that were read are TGCAGTGCTAGGAGTCTAGCAAAGGGGGCAGATACG. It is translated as CSARSLAKGADT. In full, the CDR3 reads CSARSLAKGADTQYF.

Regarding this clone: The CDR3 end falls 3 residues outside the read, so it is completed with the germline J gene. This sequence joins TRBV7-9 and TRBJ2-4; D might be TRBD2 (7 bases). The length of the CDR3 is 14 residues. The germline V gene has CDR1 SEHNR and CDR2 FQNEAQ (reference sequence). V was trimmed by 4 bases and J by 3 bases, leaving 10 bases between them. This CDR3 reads CASSWGGGKNIQYF. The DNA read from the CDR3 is TGTGCCAGCAGCTGGGGGGGCGGCAAAAACATT. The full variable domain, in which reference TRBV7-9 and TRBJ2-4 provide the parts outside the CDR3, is DTGVSQNPRHKITKRGQNVTFRCDPISEHNRLYWYRQTLGQGPEFLTYFQNEAQLEKSRLLSDRFSAERPKGSFSTLEIQRTEQGDSAMYLCASSWGGGKNIQYFGAGTRLSVL.

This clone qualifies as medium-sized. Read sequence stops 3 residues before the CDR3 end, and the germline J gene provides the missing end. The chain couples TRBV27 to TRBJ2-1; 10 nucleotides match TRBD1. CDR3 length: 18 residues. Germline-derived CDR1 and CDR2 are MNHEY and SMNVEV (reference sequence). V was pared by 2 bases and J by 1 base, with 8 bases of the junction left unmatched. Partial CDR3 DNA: TGTGCCAGCAGTTTAATCTGGGACAGGGGTGGATCCTACAATGAG. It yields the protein CASSLIWDRGGSYNE. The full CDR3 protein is CASSLIWDRGGSYNEQFF.

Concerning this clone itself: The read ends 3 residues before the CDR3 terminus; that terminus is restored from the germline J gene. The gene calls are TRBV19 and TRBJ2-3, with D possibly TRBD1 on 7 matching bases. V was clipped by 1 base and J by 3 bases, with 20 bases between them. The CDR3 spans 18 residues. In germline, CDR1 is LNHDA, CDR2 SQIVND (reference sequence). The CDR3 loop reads CASSIGPGTAGFTDTQYF. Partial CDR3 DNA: TGTGCCAGTAGTATAGGCCCTGGGACAGCGGGCTTTACAGATACG. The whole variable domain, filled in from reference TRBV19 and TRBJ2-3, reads DGGITQSPKYLFRKEGQNVTLSCEQNLNHDAMYWYRQDPGQGLRLIYYSQIVNDFQKGDIAEGYSVSREKKESFPLTVTSAQKNPTAFYLCASSIGPGTAGFTDTQYFGPGTRLTVL.

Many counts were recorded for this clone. The CDR3 bases that were read are TGCGCCAGCGGGACAGAGAGCACAGATACG. Translation: CASGTESTDT. Given in full, the CDR3 is CASGTESTDTQYF. This rearrangement joins TRBV10-1 to TRBJ2-3, with 7 bases aligning to TRBD1. Sequencing ends 3 residues short of the CDR3 end; the germline J gene provides the rest. CDR1 WNHNN and CDR2 SYGVQD come from the germline V gene (reference sequence). The J segment lost 0 bases and the V segment lost 8 bases, leaving 2 bases of the junction unmatched. The CDR3 runs 13 residues.

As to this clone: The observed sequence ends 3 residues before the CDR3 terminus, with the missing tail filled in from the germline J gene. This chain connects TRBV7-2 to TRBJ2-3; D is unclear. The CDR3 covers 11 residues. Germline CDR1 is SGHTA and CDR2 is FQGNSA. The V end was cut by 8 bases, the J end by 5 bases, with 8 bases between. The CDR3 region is CASPGGDTQYF. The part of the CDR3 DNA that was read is TGTGCCAGCCCCGGCGGAGATACG.

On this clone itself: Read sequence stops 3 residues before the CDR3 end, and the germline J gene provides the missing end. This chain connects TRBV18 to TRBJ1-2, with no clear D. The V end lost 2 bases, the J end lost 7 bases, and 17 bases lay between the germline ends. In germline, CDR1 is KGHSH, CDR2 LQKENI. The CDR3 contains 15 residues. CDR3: CASSPSSSPRPGYTF. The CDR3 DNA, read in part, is TGTGCCAGCTCACCATCTTCTAGTCCAAGGCCTGGC.

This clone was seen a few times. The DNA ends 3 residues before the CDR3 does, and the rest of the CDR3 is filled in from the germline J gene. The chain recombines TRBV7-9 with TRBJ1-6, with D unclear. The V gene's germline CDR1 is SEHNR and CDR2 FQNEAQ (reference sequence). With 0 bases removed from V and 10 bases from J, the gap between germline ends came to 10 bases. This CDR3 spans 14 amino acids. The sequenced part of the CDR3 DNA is TGTGCCAGCAGCTTAGCCGCGGAAAAGTCACCC. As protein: CASSLAAEKSP. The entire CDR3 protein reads CASSLAAEKSPLHF.

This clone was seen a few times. CDR3 DNA (partial): TGTGCCAGCAGCTTTGGACAGGGCGTCAACGAG. Amino acid sequence: CASSFGQGVNE. The full CDR3 is CASSFGQGVNEQYF. The chain couples TRBV7-9 to TRBJ2-7, with 8 nucleotides matching TRBD1. From the germline J gene comes the end of the CDR3, since the read stops 3 residues before it. CDR3 length equals 14 residues. Germline loops: CDR1 SEHNR, CDR2 FQNEAQ (reference sequence). V shed 3 bases and J 5 bases; nucleotides not matched to a gene: 6.

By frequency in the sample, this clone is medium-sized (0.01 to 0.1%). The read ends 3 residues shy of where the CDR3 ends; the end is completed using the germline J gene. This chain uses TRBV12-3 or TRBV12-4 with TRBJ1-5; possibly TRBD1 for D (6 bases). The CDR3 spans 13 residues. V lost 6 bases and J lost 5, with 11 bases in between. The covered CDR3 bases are TGTGCCAGCAGGCCACAGGGATATCAGCCC. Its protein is CASRPQGYQP. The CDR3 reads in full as CASRPQGYQPQHF.

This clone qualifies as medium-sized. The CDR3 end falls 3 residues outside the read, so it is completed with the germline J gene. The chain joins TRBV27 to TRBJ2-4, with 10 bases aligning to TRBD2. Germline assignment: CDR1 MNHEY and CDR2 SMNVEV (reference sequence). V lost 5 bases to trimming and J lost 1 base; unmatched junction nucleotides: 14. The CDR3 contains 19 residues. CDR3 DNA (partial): TGTGCCAGCAGTCGGAGGACTAGCGGAACGATGGTTGCCAAAAACATT. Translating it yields CASSRRTSGTMVAKNI. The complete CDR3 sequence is CASSRRTSGTMVAKNIQYF.

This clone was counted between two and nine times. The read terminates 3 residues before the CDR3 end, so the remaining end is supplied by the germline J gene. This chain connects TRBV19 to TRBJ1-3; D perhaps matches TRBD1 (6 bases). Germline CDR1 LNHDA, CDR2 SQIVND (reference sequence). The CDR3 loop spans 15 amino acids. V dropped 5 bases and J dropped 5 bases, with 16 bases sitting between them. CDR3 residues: CASSPLDQGRNTIYF. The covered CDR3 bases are TGTGCCAGTAGTCCTCTCGATCAGGGGAGAAACACC.

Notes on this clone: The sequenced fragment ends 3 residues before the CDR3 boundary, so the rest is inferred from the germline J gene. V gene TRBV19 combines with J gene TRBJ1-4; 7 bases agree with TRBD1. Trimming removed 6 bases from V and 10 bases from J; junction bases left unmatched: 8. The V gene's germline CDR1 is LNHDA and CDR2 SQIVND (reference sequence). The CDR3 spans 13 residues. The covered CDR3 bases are TGTGCCAGTAGGCCCAACAGGGGAGGAAAA. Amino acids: CASRPNRGGK. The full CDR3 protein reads CASRPNRGGKLFF.

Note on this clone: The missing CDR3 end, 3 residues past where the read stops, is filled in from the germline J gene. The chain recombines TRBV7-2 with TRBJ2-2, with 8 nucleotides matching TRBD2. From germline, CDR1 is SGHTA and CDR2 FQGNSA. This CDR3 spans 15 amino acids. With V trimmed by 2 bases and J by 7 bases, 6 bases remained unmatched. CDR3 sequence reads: CASSLQAGGIGELFF. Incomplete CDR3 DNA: TGTGCCAGCAGCTTACAGGCGGGGGGTATCGGGGAG.

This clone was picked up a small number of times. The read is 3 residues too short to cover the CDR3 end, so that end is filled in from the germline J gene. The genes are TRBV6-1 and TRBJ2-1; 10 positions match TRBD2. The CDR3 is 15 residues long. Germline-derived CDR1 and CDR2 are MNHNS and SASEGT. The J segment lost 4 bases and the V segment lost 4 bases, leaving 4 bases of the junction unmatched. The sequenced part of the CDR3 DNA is TGTGCCAGCAGTGGAGAGACTAGCGGGTACAATGAG. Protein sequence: CASSGETSGYNE. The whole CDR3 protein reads CASSGETSGYNEQFF.

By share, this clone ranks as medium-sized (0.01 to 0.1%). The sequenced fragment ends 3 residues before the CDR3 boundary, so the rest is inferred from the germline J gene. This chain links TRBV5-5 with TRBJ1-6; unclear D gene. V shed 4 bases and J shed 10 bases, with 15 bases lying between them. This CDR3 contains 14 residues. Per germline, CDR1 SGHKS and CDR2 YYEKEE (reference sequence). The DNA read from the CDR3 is TGTGCCAGCAGCCTGGATCCAAGCGGGTCACCC. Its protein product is CASSLDPSGSP. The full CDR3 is CASSLDPSGSPLHF.

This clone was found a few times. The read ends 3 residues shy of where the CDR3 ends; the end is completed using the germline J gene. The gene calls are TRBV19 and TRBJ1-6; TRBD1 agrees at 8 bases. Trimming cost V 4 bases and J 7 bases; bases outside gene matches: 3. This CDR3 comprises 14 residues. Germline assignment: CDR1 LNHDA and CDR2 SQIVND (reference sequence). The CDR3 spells CASSTDRVNSPLHF. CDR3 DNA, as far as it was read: TGTGCCAGTAGTACGGACAGGGTAAATTCACCC.

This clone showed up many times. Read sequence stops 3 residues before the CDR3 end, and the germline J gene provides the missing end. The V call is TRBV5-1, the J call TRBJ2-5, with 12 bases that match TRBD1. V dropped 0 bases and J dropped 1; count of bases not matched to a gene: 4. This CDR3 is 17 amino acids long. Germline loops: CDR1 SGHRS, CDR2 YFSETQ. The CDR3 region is CASSLVPGQGAQETQYF. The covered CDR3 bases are TGCGCCAGCAGCTTGGTCCCGGGACAGGGGGCCCAAGAGACC.